Sequencing of this T cell receptor (beta chain) was carried out in a study of identical twins. Findings and caveats of the study: Zero-insertion analyses might be partly confounded by invariant T cells like MAIT and iNKT.

MiXCR was run by TCRdb on the 5' RACE reads, yielding one entry per CDR3 protein. Of about 220,000 distinct CDR3 sequences in the sample, around 6.9% are singletons; the top ten hold less than 2.5%. This CDR3 is 16 amino acids long. This clonotype was seen ten or more times. Its target is not known. The same specimen was also included in a second study, on yellow fever vaccine responses in identical twins. That report adds: Reportedly, the T cell response mounted by twins to vaccine seemed partly convergent, partly personalized.

Material: memory (CD45RO+) T cells sorted from blood. The chain recombines TRBV21-1 with TRBJ2-1; no DNA check was done on the table's D call, TRBD1. TRBV21-1 is recorded as a pseudogene. The sequence came from a woman aged 18-30 years in good health. The CDR3 DNA sequence: TGTGCCAGCAGCAACTCACAGGGGCCCTACTACAATGAGCAGTTCTTC. Translated, it gives CASSNSQGPYYNEQFF.